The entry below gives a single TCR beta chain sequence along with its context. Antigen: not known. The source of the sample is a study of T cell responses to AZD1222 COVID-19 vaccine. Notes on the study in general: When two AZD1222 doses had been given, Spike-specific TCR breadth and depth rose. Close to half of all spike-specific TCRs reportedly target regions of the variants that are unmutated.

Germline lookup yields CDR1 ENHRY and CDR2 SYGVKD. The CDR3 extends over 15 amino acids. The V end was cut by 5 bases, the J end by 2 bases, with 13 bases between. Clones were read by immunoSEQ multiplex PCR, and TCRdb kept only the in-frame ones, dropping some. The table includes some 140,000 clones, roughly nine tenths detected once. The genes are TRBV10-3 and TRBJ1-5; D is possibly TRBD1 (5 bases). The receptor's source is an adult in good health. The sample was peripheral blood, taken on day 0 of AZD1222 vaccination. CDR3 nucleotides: TGTGCCATCAGTCAAGGGGTTAAGGGCAATCAGCCCCAGCATTTT. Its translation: CAISQGVKGNQPQHF.